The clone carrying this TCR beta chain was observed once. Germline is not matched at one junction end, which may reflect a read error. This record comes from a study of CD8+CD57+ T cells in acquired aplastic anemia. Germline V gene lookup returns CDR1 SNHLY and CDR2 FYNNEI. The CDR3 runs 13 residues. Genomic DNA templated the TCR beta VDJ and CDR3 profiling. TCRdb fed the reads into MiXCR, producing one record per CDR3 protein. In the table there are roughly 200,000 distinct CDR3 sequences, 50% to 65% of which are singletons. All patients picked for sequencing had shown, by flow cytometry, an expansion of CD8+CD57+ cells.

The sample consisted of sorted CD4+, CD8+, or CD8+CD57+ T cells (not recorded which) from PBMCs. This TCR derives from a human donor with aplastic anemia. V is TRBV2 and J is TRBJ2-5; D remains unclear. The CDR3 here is CASSREIAETQYF. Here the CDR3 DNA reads TGTGCAAGCAGTAGAGAGATCGCGGAGACCCAGTACTTC.